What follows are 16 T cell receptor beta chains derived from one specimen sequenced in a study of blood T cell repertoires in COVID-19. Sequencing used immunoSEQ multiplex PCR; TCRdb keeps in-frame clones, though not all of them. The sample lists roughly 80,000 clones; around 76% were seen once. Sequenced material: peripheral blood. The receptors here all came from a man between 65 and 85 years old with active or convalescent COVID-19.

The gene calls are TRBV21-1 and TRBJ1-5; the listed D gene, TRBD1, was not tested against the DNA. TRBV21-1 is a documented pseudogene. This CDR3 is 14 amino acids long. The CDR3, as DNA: TGTGCCAGCAGCCCAAATACAGGTTATCAGCCCCAGCATTTT. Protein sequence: CASSPNTGYQPQHF.

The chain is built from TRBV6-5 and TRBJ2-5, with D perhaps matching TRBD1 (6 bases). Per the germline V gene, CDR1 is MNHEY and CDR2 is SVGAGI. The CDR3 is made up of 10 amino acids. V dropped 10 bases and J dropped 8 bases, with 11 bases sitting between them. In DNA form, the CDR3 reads TGTGCCATCCCGACAGGAACCCAGTACTTC. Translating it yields CAIPTGTQYF.

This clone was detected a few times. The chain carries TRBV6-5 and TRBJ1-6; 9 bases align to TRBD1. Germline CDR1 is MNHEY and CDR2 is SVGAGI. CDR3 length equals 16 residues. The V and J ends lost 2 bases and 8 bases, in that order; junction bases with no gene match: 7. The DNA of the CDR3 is TGTGCCAGCAGTTACGCCGAGGGACAGGGATATTCACCCCTCCACTTT. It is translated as CASSYAEGQGYSPLHF.

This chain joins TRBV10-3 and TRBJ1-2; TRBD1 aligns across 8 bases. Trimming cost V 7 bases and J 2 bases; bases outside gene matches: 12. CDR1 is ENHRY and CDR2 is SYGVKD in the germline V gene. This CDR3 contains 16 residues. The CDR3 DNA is TGTGCCATCACACGGGAGACAGGGGCTTCAAACTATGGCTACACCTTC. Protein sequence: CAITRETGASNYGYTF.

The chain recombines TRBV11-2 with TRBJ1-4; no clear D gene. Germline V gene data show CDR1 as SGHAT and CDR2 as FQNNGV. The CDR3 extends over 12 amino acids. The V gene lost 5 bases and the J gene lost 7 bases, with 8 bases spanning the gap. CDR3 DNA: TGTGCCAGCAGCCGTTCGGGTGAAAAACTGTTTTTT. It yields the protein CASSRSGEKLFF.

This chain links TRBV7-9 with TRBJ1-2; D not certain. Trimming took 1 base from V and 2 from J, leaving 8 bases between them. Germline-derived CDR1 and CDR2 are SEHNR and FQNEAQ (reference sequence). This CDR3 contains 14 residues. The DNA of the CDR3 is TGTGCCAGCAGCTTAGGTTCCGGGAACTATGGCTACACCTTC. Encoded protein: CASSLGSGNYGYTF. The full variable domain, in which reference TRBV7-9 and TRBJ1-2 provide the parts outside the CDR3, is DTGVSQNPRHKITKRGQNVTFRCDPISEHNRLYWYRQTLGQGPEFLTYFQNEAQLEKSRLLSDRFSAERPKGSFSTLEIQRTEQGDSAMYLCASSLGSGNYGYTFGSGTRLTVV.

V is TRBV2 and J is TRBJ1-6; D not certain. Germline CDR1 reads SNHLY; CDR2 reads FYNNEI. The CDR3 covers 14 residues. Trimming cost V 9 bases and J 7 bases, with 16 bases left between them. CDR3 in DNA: TGTGCCAGTTCGGGAGCTGGATCGAATTCACCCCTCCACTTT. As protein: CASSGAGSNSPLHF. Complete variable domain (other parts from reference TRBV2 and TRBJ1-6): EPEVTQTPSHQVTQMGQEVILRCVPISNHLYFYWYRQILGQKVEFLVSFYNNEISEKSEIFDDQFSVERPDGSNFTLKIRSTKLEDSAMYFCASSGAGSNSPLHFGNGTRLTVT.

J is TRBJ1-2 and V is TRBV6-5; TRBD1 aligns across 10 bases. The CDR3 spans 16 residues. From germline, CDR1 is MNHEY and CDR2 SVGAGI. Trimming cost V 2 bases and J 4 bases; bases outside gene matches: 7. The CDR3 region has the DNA TGTGCCAGCAGTTACACGCGGACAGGGGGAGGCTATGGCTACACCTTC. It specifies CASSYTRTGGGYGYTF.

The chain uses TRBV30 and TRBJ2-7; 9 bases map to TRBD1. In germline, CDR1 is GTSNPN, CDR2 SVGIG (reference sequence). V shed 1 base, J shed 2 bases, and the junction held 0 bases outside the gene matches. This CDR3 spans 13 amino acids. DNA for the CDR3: TGTGCCTGGAGTGGGGACAGGGCCTACGAGCAGTACTTC. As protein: CAWSGDRAYEQYF.

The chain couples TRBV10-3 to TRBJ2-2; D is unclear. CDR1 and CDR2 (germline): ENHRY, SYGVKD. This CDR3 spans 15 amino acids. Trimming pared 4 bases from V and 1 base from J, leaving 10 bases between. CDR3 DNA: TGTGCCATCAGTGTCTCAGGCCTGAACACCGGGGAGCTGTTTTTT. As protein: CAISVSGLNTGELFF.

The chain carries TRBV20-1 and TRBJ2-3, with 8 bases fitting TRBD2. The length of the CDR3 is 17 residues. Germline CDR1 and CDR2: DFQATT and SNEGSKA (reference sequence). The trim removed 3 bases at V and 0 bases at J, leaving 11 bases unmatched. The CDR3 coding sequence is TGCAGTGCTAGTGATGGTAGCGGGGCTTCTAGCACAGATACGCAGTATTTT. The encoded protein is CSASDGSGASSTDTQYF.

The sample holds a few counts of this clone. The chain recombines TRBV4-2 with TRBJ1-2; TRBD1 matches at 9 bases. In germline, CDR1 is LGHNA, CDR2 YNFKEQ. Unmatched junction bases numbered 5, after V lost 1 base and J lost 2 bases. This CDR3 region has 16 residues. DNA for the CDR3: TGTGCCAGCAGCCAAGGGGGACAGGGACAAAACTATGGCTACACCTTC. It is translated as CASSQGGQGQNYGYTF.

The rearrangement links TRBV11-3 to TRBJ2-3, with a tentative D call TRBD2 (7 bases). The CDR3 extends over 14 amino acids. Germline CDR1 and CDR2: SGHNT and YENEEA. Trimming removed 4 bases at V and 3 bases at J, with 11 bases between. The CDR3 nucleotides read TGTGCCAGCAGCTCTGGGGGGGCAACAGATACGCAGTATTTT. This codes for CASSSGGATDTQYF.

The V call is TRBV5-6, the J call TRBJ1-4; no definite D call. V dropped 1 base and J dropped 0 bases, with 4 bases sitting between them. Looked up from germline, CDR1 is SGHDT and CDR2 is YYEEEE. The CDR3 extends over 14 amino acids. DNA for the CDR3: TGTGCCAGCAGCTTGTTAGCAACTAATGAAAAACTGTTTTTT. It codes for CASSLLATNEKLFF.

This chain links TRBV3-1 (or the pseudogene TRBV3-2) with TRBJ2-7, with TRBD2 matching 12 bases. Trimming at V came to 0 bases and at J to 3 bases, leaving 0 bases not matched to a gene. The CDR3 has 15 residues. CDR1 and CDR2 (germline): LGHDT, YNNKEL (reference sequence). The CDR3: CASSQETSGGYEQYF. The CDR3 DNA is TGTGCCAGCAGCCAAGAGACTAGCGGGGGCTACGAGCAGTACTTC.

CDR3 sequence (DNA): TGTGCCAGCAGCCATTTCGGCAGGGTGTTTGGCTACACCTTC. This translates into CASSHFGRVFGYTF. The V call is TRBV3-1 (or the pseudogene TRBV3-2), the J call TRBJ1-2; D may be TRBD1 (5 bases). V was clipped by 3 bases and J by 7 bases, with 15 bases between them. The CDR3 has 14 residues. Germline V gives CDR1 LGHDT, CDR2 YNNKEL (reference sequence).